This is a list of T cell receptor beta chains from one sample in a study of blood T cell repertoires in COVID-19. TCRdb's table, derived via immunoSEQ multiplex PCR, lists solely in-frame clones and lacks some. Of 90,000 or so clones in the sample, less than 85% were seen once. Input material: peripheral blood. These receptors all stem from a human donor in a cohort sampled during active COVID-19. CDR3s include the opening cysteine and the closing phenylalanine or tryptophan. The D gene is left open where the match is weak. Size tells how often a clone was seen (once, few, many) or the class of an expanded clone, and some rows leave it out.

TRBJ2-4	NA	NA	TRBV28	CASSLSKDNINIQYF	TGTGCCAGCAGTTTGAGTAAGGACAATATAAACATTCAGTACTTC
TRBJ1-1	NA	NA	TRBV6-5	CARAQGMSDTEAFF	TGTGCCAGGGCGCAGGGGATGTCGGACACTGAAGCTTTCTTT
TRBJ2-3	NA	NA	TRBV5-1	CASSLQGRSSTDTQYF	TGCGCCAGCAGCTTGCAGGGCAGATCTAGCACAGATACGCAGTATTTT
TRBJ2-3	TRBD2	NA	TRBV3-1/TRBV3-2	CASSHLAGEAGDTQYF	TGTGCCAGCAGCCATCTAGCGGGAGAGGCCGGAGATACGCAGTATTTT
TRBJ2-1	TRBD2	NA	TRBV7-2	CASSLDRGGDNEQFF	TGTGCCAGCAGCTTAGATCGCGGGGGGGACAATGAGCAGTTCTTC
TRBJ2-3	NA	NA	TRBV11-3	CASSPAGGTDTQYF	TGTGCCAGCAGCCCAGCCGGGGGCACAGATACGCAGTATTTT
TRBJ1-5	NA	once	TRBV19	CASRRSAQPQHF	TGTGCCTCAAGGCGGTCGGCTCAGCCCCAGCATTTT
TRBJ2-3	TRBD2	NA	TRBV7-8	CASRTGRGGSTDTQYF	TGTGCCAGCAGGACCGGACGGGGGGGTAGCACAGATACGCAGTATTTT
TRBJ2-5	NA	NA	TRBV29-1	CSVRGEGARETQYF	TGCAGCGTAAGAGGTGAAGGGGCAAGAGAGACCCAGTACTTC
TRBJ2-1	TRBD2	NA	TRBV4-2	CATSLAGGDYNEQFF	TGTGCCACAAGTTTAGCGGGAGGGGACTACAATGAGCAGTTCTTC
TRBJ2-1	TRBD2	NA	TRBV11-2	CASSSLTSVNEQFF	TGTGCCAGCAGCTCCTTGACTAGCGTGAATGAGCAGTTCTTC
TRBJ2-1	TRBD2	NA	TRBV18	CASSPELAGVGNEQFF	TGTGCCAGCTCACCAGAACTAGCGGGAGTTGGCAATGAGCAGTTCTTC
TRBJ2-3	TRBD2	NA	TRBV3-1/TRBV3-2	CASSQDSGGHNTQYF	TGTGCCAGCAGCCAAGATAGCGGGGGGCATAATACGCAGTATTTT
TRBJ2-3	NA	once	TRBV6-5	CASNVAAGATDTQYF	TGTGCCAGCAACGTCGCGGCGGGGGCGACAGATACGCAGTATTTT
TRBJ1-1	NA	NA	TRBV11-2	CASSVERGGEAFF	TGTGCCAGCAGCGTCGAGCGGGGCGGTGAAGCTTTCTTT
TRBJ1-5	NA	NA	TRBV2	CASSEARGRNQPQHF	TGTGCCAGCAGTGAAGCCCGGGGTCGCAATCAGCCCCAGCATTTT
TRBJ1-1	TRBD1	NA	TRBV19	CASSIGKGRGTEAFF	TGTGCCAGTAGTATAGGTAAGGGCAGGGGGACTGAAGCTTTCTTT
TRBJ2-6	NA	NA	TRBV6-6	CASSYFLSGANVLTF	TGTGCCAGCAGTTACTTTCTCTCTGGGGCCAACGTCCTGACTTTC
TRBJ1-5	NA	NA	TRBV20-1	CSASLPAGAGVGNQPQHF	TGCAGTGCTAGTCTACCGGCCGGGGCAGGGGTTGGCAATCAGCCCCAGCATTTT
TRBJ1-2	NA	NA	TRBV10-3	CAISSGTLGTGYTF	TGTGCCATCAGTTCAGGGACACTGGGGACTGGCTACACCTTC
TRBJ2-5	TRBD2	NA	TRBV7-2	CASSSRRGGQETQYF	TGTGCCAGCAGCTCCCGGCGGGGGGGACAAGAGACCCAGTACTTC
TRBJ1-2	NA	NA	TRBV6-5	CASSREIRGEGYTF	TGTGCCAGCAGTCGAGAGATCCGCGGAGAGGGCTACACCTTC
TRBJ2-5	TRBD2	NA	TRBV18	CASSPREAGEETQYF	TGTGCCAGCTCACCACGGGAAGCGGGAGAAGAGACCCAGTACTTC
TRBJ1-5	NA	NA	TRBV2	CASSERGGVSNQPQHF	TGTGCCAGCAGTGAACGGGGGGGGGTTAGCAATCAGCCCCAGCATTTT
TRBJ1-1	NA	NA	TRBV7-9	CASSLTPGVGTEAFF	TGTGCCAGCAGCTTAACCCCGGGGGTTGGCACTGAAGCTTTCTTT
TRBJ1-4	NA	NA	TRBV28	CASSLWDSTSEKLFF	TGTGCCAGCAGTTTATGGGACAGTACTTCTGAAAAACTGTTTTTT
TRBJ2-4	NA	NA	TRBV20-1	CSASTNHWGEYKNIQYF	TGCAGTGCTAGTACTAACCATTGGGGCGAATACAAAAACATTCAGTACTTC
TRBJ1-2	NA	NA	TRBV2	CASLDSPVGGYTF	TGTGCCAGCCTGGACTCCCCAGTTGGTGGCTACACCTTC
TRBJ2-7	TRBD1	NA	TRBV5-1	CASSSDRGYEQYF	TGCGCCAGCAGCTCCGACAGGGGGTACGAGCAGTACTTC
TRBJ2-1	NA	NA	TRBV6-2/TRBV6-3	CASSYSPVANEQFF	TGTGCCAGCAGTTACTCGCCCGTCGCGAACGAGCAGTTCTTC
TRBJ2-1	NA	NA	TRBV11-2	CASSSLTSTDEQFF	TGTGCCAGCAGCTCGCTTACTAGTACGGATGAGCAGTTCTTC
TRBJ2-7	TRBD1	NA	TRBV5-1	CASSPGQGTAYEQYF	TGCGCCAGCAGCCCGGGACAGGGGACTGCCTACGAGCAGTACTTC
TRBJ2-1	TRBD1	NA	TRBV18	CASSDLRGHNEQFF	TGTGCCAGCTCTGACCTAAGGGGGCACAATGAGCAGTTCTTC
TRBJ2-1	TRBD2	NA	TRBV27	CASRSSGVNEQFF	TGTGCCAGCAGGTCTAGCGGTGTCAATGAGCAGTTCTTC
TRBJ2-4	NA	NA	TRBV11-2	CASSSRTELAKNIQYF	TGTGCCAGCAGCTCGCGGACAGAACTAGCCAAAAACATTCAGTACTTC
TRBJ1-4	NA	NA	TRBV6-1	CASSDRGDEKLFF	TGTGCCAGCAGTGACCGGGGGGATGAAAAACTGTTTTTT
TRBJ1-2	NA	NA	TRBV7-2	CASSLDYAANYGYTF	TGTGCCAGCAGCTTAGATTACGCAGCTAACTATGGCTACACCTTC
TRBJ1-4	TRBD1	NA	TRBV30	CAWSVRARGELFF	TGTGCCTGGAGTGTACGGGCCAGGGGGGAACTGTTTTTT
TRBJ2-6	NA	few	TRBV7-2	CASSPRVGGANVLTF	TGTGCCAGCAGCCCCCGGGTTGGTGGGGCCAACGTCCTGACTTTC
TRBJ1-5	NA	once	TRBV19	CASSSIGGNNQPQHF	TGTGCCAGTAGTTCGATCGGGGGGAACAATCAGCCCCAGCATTTT
TRBJ2-3	TRBD2	NA	TRBV7-2	CASSLSRASGGDTDTQYF	TGTGCCAGCAGCTTAAGTAGGGCTAGCGGGGGGGACACAGATACGCAGTATTTT
TRBJ2-7	NA	NA	TRBV21-1	CASSKTGGGPYEQYF	TGTGCCAGCAGCAAAACAGGGGGGGGACCCTACGAGCAGTACTTC
TRBJ2-5	NA	NA	TRBV5-1	CARPGRETQYF	TGCGCCAGACCGGGGAGGGAGACCCAGTACTTC
TRBJ2-7	TRBD2	NA	TRBV5-5	CASTAGGASYEQYF	TGTGCCAGCACAGCCGGGGGGGCCAGCTACGAGCAGTACTTC
TRBJ2-5	NA	NA	TRBV25-1	CASSDPGRVQETQYF	TGTGCCAGCAGTGACCCGGGGAGAGTACAAGAGACCCAGTACTTC
TRBJ2-4	TRBD1	NA	TRBV28	CASAGTGYDIQYF	TGTGCCAGTGCCGGGACAGGGTATGACATTCAGTACTTC
TRBJ1-2	NA	few	TRBV7-6	CASSPVGGNYGYTF	TGTGCCAGCAGCCCGGTGGGGGGAAACTATGGCTACACCTTC
TRBJ1-2	NA	NA	TRBV5-6	CASSPGQNYGYTF	TGTGCCAGCAGCCCTGGACAGAACTATGGCTACACCTTC
TRBJ1-4	NA	NA	TRBV4-2	CASSQDSSGTLEKLFF	TGTGCCAGCAGCCAAGACTCGTCGGGGACATTAGAAAAACTGTTTTTT
TRBJ2-2	TRBD1	NA	TRBV11-1	CASSLYRGSNTGELFF	TGTGCCAGCAGCCTTTACAGGGGATCGAACACCGGGGAGCTGTTTTTT
TRBJ2-7	NA	NA	TRBV30	CAWSSDFFEQYF	TGTGCCTGGAGCTCGGACTTTTTTGAGCAGTACTTC
TRBJ1-2	TRBD1	once	TRBV30	CAWDLDRGSYGYTF	TGTGCCTGGGACCTGGACAGGGGAAGCTATGGCTACACCTTC
TRBJ2-1	NA	NA	TRBV11-3	CASSDSNEQFF	TGTGCCAGCAGCGATAGTAATGAGCAGTTCTTC
TRBJ2-7	TRBD1	NA	TRBV30	CAWDRDSQTQYF	TGTGCCTGGGATAGGGACAGCCAAACGCAGTACTTC
TRBJ2-1	TRBD1	NA	TRBV6-4	CASSEGQGDKNEQFF	TGTGCCAGCAGCGAGGGACAGGGGGATAAAAATGAGCAGTTCTTC
TRBJ1-4	NA	NA	TRBV5-5	CASSIRTESSSLLFF	TGTGCCAGCAGCATCCGGACAGAATCCTCAAGTTTACTGTTTTTT
TRBJ2-1	NA	NA	TRBV19	CASSIGGSGTPYNEQFF	TGTGCCAGTAGTATAGGGGGGAGCGGGACACCCTACAATGAGCAGTTCTTC
TRBJ2-2	NA	NA	TRBV12-3/TRBV12-4	CASSWSGSGELFF	TGTGCCAGCAGTTGGAGCGGGTCCGGGGAGCTGTTTTTT
TRBJ2-7	TRBD1	NA	TRBV3-1/TRBV3-2	CASSPGQGREQYF	TGTGCCAGCAGCCCGGGACAGGGCCGCGAGCAGTACTTC